Listed below are T cell receptor beta chains from one sample, sequenced in a study of molecular identifiers for immune sequencing clone quantification. MiXCR, run by TCRdb on the PCR reads, gives a single entry per CDR3 protein. Of tens of thousands of distinct CDR3 sequences listed, 15% to 20% are singletons. Sequencing was done on a sample of naive CD8+ T cells from blood, with Jurkat cell RNA spiked in. The receptors here all came from a human donor in good health. Some libraries in this study had Jurkat cell RNA spiked in. CDR3s include the opening cysteine and the closing phenylalanine or tryptophan. D genes are given only for firm matches. Rows may omit the clone size; those that give it use once, few, many or a size class.

TRBD1	once	TRBV4-3	TRBJ2-7	13	TGCGCCAGCAGCACAGGGGTGGACTACGAGCAGTACTTC	CASSTGVDYEQYF
-	many	TRBV14	TRBJ2-7	16	TGTGCCAGCAGCTGGGCTTCGGGACGGGGGTCCTACGAGCAGTACTTC	CASSWASGRGSYEQYF
TRBD2	-	TRBV4-3	TRBJ2-1	18	TGCGCCAGCAGCCAAGTCGTGGCATGGCGGGAGGGAGGAAATGAGCAGTTCTTC	CASSQVVAWREGGNEQFF
TRBD2	many	TRBV7-2	TRBJ2-7	14	TGTGCCAGCAGCCCCAGCGGGGTAACCTACGAGCAGTACTTC	CASSPSGVTYEQYF
TRBD1	many	TRBV29-1	TRBJ1-2	13	TGCAGCGTGGGGACAGCAAATAACTATGGCTACACCTTC	CSVGTANNYGYTF
TRBD1	few	TRBV15	TRBJ1-1	14	TGTGCCACCAGCCGCCGGGACAGAAACACTGAAGCTTTCTTT	CATSRRDRNTEAFF
-	many	TRBV7-6	TRBJ2-1	16	TGTGCCAGCAGCTTAGGGGCGGGACCATATAGCAATGAGCAGTTCTTC	CASSLGAGPYSNEQFF
-	few	TRBV12-3/TRBV12-4	TRBJ2-1	12	TGTGCCAGCAGTCCTACCGGGACTGAGCAGTTCTTC	CASSPTGTEQFF
-	many	TRBV5-4	TRBJ2-3	16	TGTGCCAGCAGCTCGCCCCAGTACTCAAGCACAGATACGCAGTATTTT	CASSSPQYSSTDTQYF
TRBD1	many	TRBV28	TRBJ2-7	13	TGTGCCAGCAGTTGGGACAGAGCCTACGAGCAGTACTTC	CASSWDRAYEQYF
-	many	TRBV27	TRBJ2-7	13	TGTGCCAGCAGTTCGGGAGTAACGAGGGAGCAGTACTTC	CASSSGVTREQYF
-	many	TRBV9	TRBJ1-1	13	TGTGCCAGCAGCGTTTGGGGGAACACTGAAGCTTTCTTT	CASSVWGNTEAFF
-	medium-sized	TRBV28	TRBJ2-1	18	TGTGCCAGCAGTTTCCGCGGGGCCGGGGCCCGGACCCCGAATGAGCAGTTCTTC	CASSFRGAGARTPNEQFF
-	many	TRBV12-3/TRBV12-4	TRBJ2-7	14	TGTGCCAGCAGCTCCGGGACAAACCTCTACGAGCAGTACTTC	CASSSGTNLYEQYF
TRBD2	many	TRBV4-2	TRBJ2-1	15	TGTGCCAGCAGCCCTCTAGCGGACTCCTACAATGAGCAGTTCTTC	CASSPLADSYNEQFF
TRBD2	many	TRBV4-2	TRBJ2-7	15	TGTGCCAGCAGCCAAGAGGGCGGGAGCTCCTACGAGCAGTACTTC	CASSQEGGSSYEQYF
TRBD2	-	TRBV3-1	TRBJ2-7	16	TGTGCCAGCAGCCAAGAGGGCGCGGGACTAGCGGGAGAGCAGTACTTC	CASSQEGAGLAGEQYF
-	many	TRBV5-4	TRBJ2-7	13	TGTGCCAGCAGCTTGGGCGTCCCCTACGAGCAGTACTTC	CASSLGVPYEQYF
-	many	TRBV28	TRBJ1-2	14	TGTGCCAGCAGTTTAGGACAGACTAACTATGGCTACACCTTC	CASSLGQTNYGYTF
TRBD1	once	TRBV30	TRBJ1-5	13	TGTGCCTTACAAAAAGGGGGCGGTCAGCCCCAGCATTTT	CALQKGGGQPQHF
-	many	TRBV11-2	TRBJ2-3	12	TGTGCCAGCAGCCCGTCGGGCGGTACGCAGTATTTT	CASSPSGGTQYF
-	few	TRBV12-3/TRBV12-4	TRBJ2-7	12	TGTGCCAGTAGCCTCGACAGCCCAGAGCAGTACTTC	CASSLDSPEQYF
TRBD2	few	TRBV27	TRBJ2-2	15	TGTGCCAGCAGCCGCGGGACTAGCGGTACCGGGGAGCTGTTTTTT	CASSRGTSGTGELFF
TRBD1	many	TRBV7-2	TRBJ2-7	14	TGTGCCAGCAGCCCCGTCGGGACAGGGAGCGAGCAGTACTTC	CASSPVGTGSEQYF
-	-	TRBV27	TRBJ1-1	13	TGTGCCAGCAGCTTAGGACCGGGGACTGAAGCTTTCTTT	CASSLGPGTEAFF
-	many	TRBV4-3	TRBJ2-1	14	TGCGCCAGCAGCCAAGATCGGACCGACCCTGAGCAGTTCTTC	CASSQDRTDPEQFF
-	few	TRBV6-1	TRBJ1-4	10	TGTGCCAGACCCCCCGAAAAACTGTTTTTT	CARPPEKLFF
-	many	TRBV7-6	TRBJ2-7	13	TGTGCCAGCAGCTTAGGCCAGAACTACGAGCAGTACTTC	CASSLGQNYEQYF
-	many	TRBV30	TRBJ2-7	14	TGTGCCTGGATTAATAACAGGGCGGCCTACGAGCAGTACTTC	CAWINNRAAYEQYF
TRBD1	many	TRBV19	TRBJ1-3	14	TGTGCCAGTAGTTGGACAGGCTCTGGAAACACCATATATTTT	CASSWTGSGNTIYF
-	-	TRBV20-1	TRBJ2-1	18	TGCAGTGCTAGAGATTGGGATGCTCTACAGATCGCCTACAATGAGCAGTTCTTC	CSARDWDALQIAYNEQFF
-	many	TRBV3-1	TRBJ2-1	16	TGTGCCAGCAGCCACGAGGGAAGCGACTCCTACAATGAGCAGTTCTTC	CASSHEGSDSYNEQFF
TRBD2	many	TRBV28	TRBJ2-7	16	TGTGCCAGCAGTTTAATGTGGCGGGAGGGCCCCTACGAGCAGTACTTC	CASSLMWREGPYEQYF
-	few	TRBV7-9	TRBJ1-1	11	TGTGCCAGCAGCTTAGCCCCTGAAGCTTTCTTT	CASSLAPEAFF
TRBD2	-	TRBV10-2	TRBJ2-5	19	TGCGCCAGCAGTCCCCGTAGGAGACTAGCGAAGACTAAACAAGAGACCCAGTACTTC	CASSPRRRLAKTKQETQYF
-	many	TRBV6-5	TRBJ2-7	17	TGTGCCAGCAGTTCCGCGGAGTTGTTCAGCTACTCCTACGAGCAGTACTTC	CASSSAELFSYSYEQYF
-	many	TRBV20-1	TRBJ2-1	15	TGCAGTGCTAGAGCGATTACAGGGACTTGGGATGAGCAGTTCTTC	CSARAITGTWDEQFF
TRBD2	many	TRBV27	TRBJ2-7	15	TGTGCCAGCAGCTTGGTGGCGGGAGTGTCCTACGAGCAGTACTTC	CASSLVAGVSYEQYF
-	many	TRBV12-3/TRBV12-4	TRBJ2-3	18	TGTGCCGGCCCACTTATTACAGGCGAAACAGGATACACAGATACGCAGTATTTT	CAGPLITGETGYTDTQYF
-	many	TRBV7-9	TRBJ2-7	15	TGTGCCAGCAGCTCTCAGGACGGACCATACTACGAGCAGTACTTC	CASSSQDGPYYEQYF
-	many	TRBV7-9	TRBJ2-3	13	TGTGCCAGCAGCCCAACTGGCACGGATACGCAGTATTTT	CASSPTGTDTQYF
TRBD1	many	TRBV27	TRBJ2-6	18	TGTGCCAGCAAAAATGGAGGACAGGGGGCAGTTGGGGCCAACGTCCTGACTTTC	CASKNGGQGAVGANVLTF
-	-	TRBV5-1	TRBJ2-7	15	TGCGCCAGCAGCTTGGCCGTCGGCATCTCCTACGAGCAGTACTTC	CASSLAVGISYEQYF
-	many	TRBV4-1	TRBJ2-4	16	TGCGCCAGCAGCCCCCAAGCGGTGGGGGCCAAAAACATTCAGTACTTC	CASSPQAVGAKNIQYF
-	many	TRBV7-9	TRBJ1-4	13	TGTGCGGAGGGGCTCGCAACTAATGAAAAACTGTTTTTT	CAEGLATNEKLFF
-	-	TRBV6-1	TRBJ2-7	16	TGTGCCAGCAGTGGAGCCGGGGACACCTTAGCCTACGAGCAGTGCTTC	CASSGAGDTLAYEQCF
TRBD2	few	TRBV4-3	TRBJ2-2	18	TGCGCCAGCAGCCAAGTCCGCGCGGGAGGGCCGGACACCGGGGAGCTGTTTTTT	CASSQVRAGGPDTGELFF
-	many	TRBV3-1	TRBJ2-7	16	TGTGCCAGCAGCCAGGGACCGCGTTTTGGTGACTACGAGCAGTACTTC	CASSQGPRFGDYEQYF
TRBD1	-	TRBV7-9	TRBJ1-5	14	TGTGCCGGCAGCGCGGGGACAGACTATCAGCCCCAGCATTTT	CAGSAGTDYQPQHF
-	many	TRBV20-1	TRBJ1-3	14	TGCAGTGCTAGGGCTTTCCACTCTGGAAACACCATATATTTT	CSARAFHSGNTIYF
-	many	TRBV7-9	TRBJ2-5	14	TGTGCCAGCAGCTCGATGACCGGGTTTGAGACCCAGTACTTC	CASSSMTGFETQYF
-	-	TRBV5-1	TRBJ2-1	13	TGCGCCAGCAGCCCCCTCGGGATAAATGAGCAGTTCTTC	CASSPLGINEQFF
-	many	TRBV29-1	TRBJ2-2	11	TGCAGCGTTGTAGGGGCGGGCTCGCTGTTTTTT	CSVVGAGSLFF
TRBD1	few	TRBV5-4	TRBJ1-2	14	TGTGCCAGCAGCTGGGACAGGGGAGGGGATGGCTACACCTTC	CASSWDRGGDGYTF
-	many	TRBV4-1	TRBJ2-7	13	TGCGCCAGCAGCCTATCCGGGGGCTACGAGCAGTACTTC	CASSLSGGYEQYF
TRBD2	few	TRBV9	TRBJ2-1	15	TGTGCCAGCAGCGAGAGCGGGAATTCCTACAATGAGCAGTTCTTC	CASSESGNSYNEQFF
-	-	TRBV12-5	TRBJ2-2	17	TGTGCTAGTGGTTTGGTACAAGTCTTTCCAGGGCCCGGGGAGCTGTTTTTT	CASGLVQVFPGPGELFF
-	-	TRBV7-6	TRBJ2-1	14	TGTGCCAGCAGCTTCGGCGGGGCATACAATGAGCAGTTCTTC	CASSFGGAYNEQFF
-	many	TRBV19	TRBJ2-7	13	TGTGCCAGTAGTTCACAATCTGGGACCGAGCAGTACTTC	CASSSQSGTEQYF
-	many	TRBV3-1	TRBJ1-4	16	TGTGCCAGCAGCCAAGTCATGGAGGTGGCTAATGAAAAACTGTTTTTT	CASSQVMEVANEKLFF